The T cell receptor beta chain described here comes from a study of CD8 T cells in Susac syndrome. A word on this clonotype: Antigen unknown.

This CDR3 is 15 amino acids long. V gave up 0 bases and J gave up 10 bases, with 14 bases separating them. Germline CDR1 reads SGHRS; CDR2 reads YFSETQ. Study-wide results and limits: As the study acknowledged, the number of individuals in its TCR sequencing and HLA analysis was relatively small.

When the RNA was reverse transcribed, random hexamers were used with an input of about 0.5 to 1 ug. TCRdb re-derived calls from the immunoSEQ multiplex PCR reads in MiXCR, one entry per CDR3 protein. The data show about 24,000 distinct CDR3 sequences, roughly 93% seen once. Sequenced input: CD8+ T cells from PBMCs. The clonotype originates from a human donor with Susac syndrome. The chain links TRBV5-1 to TRBJ1-6; TRBD1 might be the D (5 bases). Here the CDR3 DNA reads TGCGCCAGCAGCTTGGAAGGGATCCAGGGATCACCCCTCCACTTT. It yields the protein CASSLEGIQGSPLHF.